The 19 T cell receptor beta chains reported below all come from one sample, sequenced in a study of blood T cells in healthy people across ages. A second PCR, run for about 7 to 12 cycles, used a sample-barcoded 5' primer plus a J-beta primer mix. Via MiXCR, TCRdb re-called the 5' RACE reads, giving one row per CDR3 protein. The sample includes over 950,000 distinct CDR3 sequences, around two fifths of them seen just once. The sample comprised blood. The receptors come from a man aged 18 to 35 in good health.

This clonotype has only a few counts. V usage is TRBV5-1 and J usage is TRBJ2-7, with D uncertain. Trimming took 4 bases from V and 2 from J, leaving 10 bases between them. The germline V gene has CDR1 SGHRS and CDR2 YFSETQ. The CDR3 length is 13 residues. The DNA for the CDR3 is TGCGCCAGCAGCGCCTCCGCTACCTACGAGCAGTACTTC. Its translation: CASSASATYEQYF.

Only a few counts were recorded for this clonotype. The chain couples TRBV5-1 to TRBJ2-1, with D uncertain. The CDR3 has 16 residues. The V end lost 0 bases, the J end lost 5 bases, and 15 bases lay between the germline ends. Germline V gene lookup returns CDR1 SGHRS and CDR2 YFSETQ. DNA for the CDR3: TGCGCCAGCAGCTTGGACGTGGGTTCCGGCAACAATGAGCAGTTCTTC. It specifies CASSLDVGSGNNEQFF.

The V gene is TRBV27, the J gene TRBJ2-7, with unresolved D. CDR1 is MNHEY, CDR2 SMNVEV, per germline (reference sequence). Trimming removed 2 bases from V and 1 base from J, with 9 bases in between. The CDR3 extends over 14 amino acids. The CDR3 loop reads CASSLAAGSYEQYF. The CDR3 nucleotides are TGTGCCAGCAGTTTAGCGGCAGGATCCTACGAGCAGTACTTC.

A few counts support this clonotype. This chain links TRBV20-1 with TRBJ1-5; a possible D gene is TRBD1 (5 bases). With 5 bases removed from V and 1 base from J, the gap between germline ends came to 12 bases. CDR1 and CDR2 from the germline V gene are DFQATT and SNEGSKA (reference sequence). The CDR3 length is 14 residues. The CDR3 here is CSAGGEGSNQPQHF. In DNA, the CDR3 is TGCAGTGCTGGAGGGGAGGGGAGCAATCAGCCCCAGCATTTT.

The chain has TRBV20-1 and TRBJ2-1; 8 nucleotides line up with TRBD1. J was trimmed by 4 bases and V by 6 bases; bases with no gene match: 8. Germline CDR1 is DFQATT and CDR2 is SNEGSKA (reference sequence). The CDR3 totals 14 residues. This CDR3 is CSAKGQVLYNEQFF. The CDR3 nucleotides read TGCAGTGCGAAGGGACAGGTACTATACAATGAGCAGTTCTTC.

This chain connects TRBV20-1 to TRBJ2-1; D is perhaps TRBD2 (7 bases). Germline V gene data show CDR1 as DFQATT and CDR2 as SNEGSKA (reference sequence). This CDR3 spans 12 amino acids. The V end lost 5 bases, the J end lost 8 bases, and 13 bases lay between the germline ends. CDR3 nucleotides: TGCAGTGCTCGAGGGGGGGTCTATGAGCAGTTCTTC. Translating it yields CSARGGVYEQFF.

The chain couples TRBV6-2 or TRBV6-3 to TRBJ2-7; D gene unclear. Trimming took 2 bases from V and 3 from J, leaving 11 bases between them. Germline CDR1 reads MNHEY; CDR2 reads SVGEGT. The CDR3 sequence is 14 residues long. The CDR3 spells CASSYAKGGYEQYF. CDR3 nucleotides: TGTGCCAGCAGTTACGCCAAAGGCGGCTACGAGCAGTACTTC.

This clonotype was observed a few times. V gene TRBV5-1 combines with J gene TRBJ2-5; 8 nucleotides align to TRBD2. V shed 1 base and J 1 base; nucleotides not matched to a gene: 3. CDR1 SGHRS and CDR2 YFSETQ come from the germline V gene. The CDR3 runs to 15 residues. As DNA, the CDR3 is TGCGCCAGCAGCTTGAATAGCGGGGCCCAAGAGACCCAGTACTTC. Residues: CASSLNSGAQETQYF.

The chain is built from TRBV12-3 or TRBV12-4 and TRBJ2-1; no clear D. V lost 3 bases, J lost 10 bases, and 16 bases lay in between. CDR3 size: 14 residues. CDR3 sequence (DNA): TGTGCCAGCAGTTTCCCCTCGACCGACGGAGAGCAGTTCTTC. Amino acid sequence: CASSFPSTDGEQFF.

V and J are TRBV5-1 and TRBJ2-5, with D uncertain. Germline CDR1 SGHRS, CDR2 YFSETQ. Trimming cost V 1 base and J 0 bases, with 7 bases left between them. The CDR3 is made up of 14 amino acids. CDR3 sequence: CASSLIPDQETQYF. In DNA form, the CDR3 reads TGCGCCAGCAGCTTGATCCCAGACCAAGAGACCCAGTACTTC. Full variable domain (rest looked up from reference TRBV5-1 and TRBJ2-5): KAGVTQTPRYLIKTRGQQVTLSCSPISGHRSVSWYQQTPGQGLQFLFEYFSETQRNKGNFPGRFSGRQFSNSRSEMNVSTLELGDSALYLCASSLIPDQETQYFGPGTRLLVL.

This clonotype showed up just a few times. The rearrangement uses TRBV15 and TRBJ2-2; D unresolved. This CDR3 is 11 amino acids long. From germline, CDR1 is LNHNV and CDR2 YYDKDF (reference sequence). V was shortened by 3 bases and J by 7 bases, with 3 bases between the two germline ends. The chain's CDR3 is CATSRVGELFF. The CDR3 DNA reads TGTGCCACCAGCAGGGTCGGGGAGCTGTTTTTT.

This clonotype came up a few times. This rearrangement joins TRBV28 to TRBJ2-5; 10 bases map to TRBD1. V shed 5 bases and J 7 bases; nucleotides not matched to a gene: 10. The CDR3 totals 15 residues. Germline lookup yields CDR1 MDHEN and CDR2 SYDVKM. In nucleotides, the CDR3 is TGTGCCAGCAGTGCGACCGGGACAGGGGTTCTGACCCAGTACTTC. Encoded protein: CASSATGTGVLTQYF.

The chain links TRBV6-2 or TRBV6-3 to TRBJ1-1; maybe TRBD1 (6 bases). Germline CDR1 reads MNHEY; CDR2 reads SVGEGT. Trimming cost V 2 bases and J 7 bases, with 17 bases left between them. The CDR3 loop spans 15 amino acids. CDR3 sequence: CASSYPIGGAIEAFF. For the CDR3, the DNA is TGTGCCAGCAGTTACCCGATCGGGGGGGCCATTGAAGCTTTCTTT.

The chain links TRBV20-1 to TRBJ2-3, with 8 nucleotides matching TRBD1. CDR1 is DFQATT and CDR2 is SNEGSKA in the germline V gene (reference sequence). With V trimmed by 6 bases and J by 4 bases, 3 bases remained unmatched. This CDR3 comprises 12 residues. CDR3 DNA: TGCAGTGCATCACAGGGGGCAGATACGCAGTATTTT. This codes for CSASQGADTQYF.

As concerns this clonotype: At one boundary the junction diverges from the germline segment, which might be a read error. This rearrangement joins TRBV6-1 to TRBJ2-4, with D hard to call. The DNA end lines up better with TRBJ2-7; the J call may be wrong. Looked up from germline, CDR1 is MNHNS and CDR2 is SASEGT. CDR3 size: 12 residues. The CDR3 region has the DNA TGTACCAGCAGTGAAGGCATCTACGAGCAGTACTTC. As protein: CTSSEGIYEQYF.

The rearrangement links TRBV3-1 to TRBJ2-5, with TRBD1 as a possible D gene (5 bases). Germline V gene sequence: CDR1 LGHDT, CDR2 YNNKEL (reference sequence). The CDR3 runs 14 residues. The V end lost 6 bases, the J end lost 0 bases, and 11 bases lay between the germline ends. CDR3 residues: CASRRQSYQETQYF. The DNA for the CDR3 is TGTGCCAGCAGGCGACAGTCGTACCAAGAGACCCAGTACTTC.

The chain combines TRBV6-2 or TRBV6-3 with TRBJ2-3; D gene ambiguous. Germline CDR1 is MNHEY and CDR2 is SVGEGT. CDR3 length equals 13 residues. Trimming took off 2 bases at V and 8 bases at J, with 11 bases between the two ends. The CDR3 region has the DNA TGTGCCAGCAGTTACGGGTCGAGACCTACGCAGTATTTT. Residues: CASSYGSRPTQYF.

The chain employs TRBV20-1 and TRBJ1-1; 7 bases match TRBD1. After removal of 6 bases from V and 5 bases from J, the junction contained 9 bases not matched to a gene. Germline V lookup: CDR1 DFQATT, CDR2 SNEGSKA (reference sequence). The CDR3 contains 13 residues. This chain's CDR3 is CSAGDRVRTEAFF. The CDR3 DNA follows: TGCAGTGCAGGGGACAGAGTAAGGACTGAAGCTTTCTTT.

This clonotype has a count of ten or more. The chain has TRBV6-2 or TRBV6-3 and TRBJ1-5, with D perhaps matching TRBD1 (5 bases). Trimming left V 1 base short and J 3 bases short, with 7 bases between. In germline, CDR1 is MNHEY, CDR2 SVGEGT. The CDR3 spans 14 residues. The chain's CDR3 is CASSYWGTNQPQHF. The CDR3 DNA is TGTGCCAGCAGTTACTGGGGGACCAATCAGCCCCAGCATTTT.